The clone carrying this TCR beta chain has only a few counts. Its matching antigen is unknown. Germline assignment: CDR1 SEHNR and CDR2 FQNEAQ (reference sequence). V lost 3 bases to trimming and J lost 2 bases, with 11 bases between them. The CDR3 loop spans 16 amino acids. PCR employed 60 Vbeta and 13 Jbeta primers. Here immunoSEQ multiplex PCR was the method, and the copy in TCRdb shows in-frame clones only, minus some. The sample includes around 140,000 clones, 80% to 90% of them seen just once. The data derive from a study of cytomegalovirus exposure and HLA in healthy donors. Study results and limitations: The listing of about 150 TCR beta chains classed them as cytomegalovirus-associated. When a later analysis compared HLA-associated TCR beta chains with equally common others, the HLA-associated chains turned out to be more clonally expanded and to have lower generation probabilities. Reports indicated that the classifier achieved high specificity and sensitivity in diagnosing cytomegalovirus status. Sequencing depth across donors, presence/absence analyses assumed, was roughly uniform.

The chain carries TRBV7-9 and TRBJ2-6, with D hard to call. This clonotype was sampled from a woman in her twenties or thirties in good health and CMV-seronegative. The material sequenced was PBMCs. CDR3 bases: TGTGCCAGCAGCTTTGACCTGGGCACTGGGGCCAACGTCCTGACTTTC. This gives the protein CASSFDLGTGANVLTF.